The 25 T cell receptor beta chains presented below share a single source sample, sequenced in a study of OX40 agonist ivuxolimab in advanced cancers. Profiling relied on immunoSEQ multiplex PCR, and the TCRdb table lists in-frame clones only, not all of them. This table holds roughly 70,000 clones, about 85% found once. The specimen comprised CD4+ or CD8+ T cells sorted from blood, sampled in a trial of the OX40 agonist ivuxolimab. The receptors stem from an adult with an advanced solid tumor such as melanoma, head and neck, liver or kidney cancer.

The chain carries TRBV5-6 and TRBJ2-1; TRBD2 agrees at 10 bases. The V and J ends lost 5 bases and 9 bases, in that order; junction bases with no gene match: 11. There are 15 residues in the CDR3. Per germline, CDR1 SGHDT and CDR2 YYEEEE. For the CDR3, the DNA is TGTGCCAGCAGGGGGACCGGGACTAGCGCATCTGAGCAGTTCTTC. Translation: CASRGTGTSASEQFF. The variable domain in full, with the rest retrieved from reference TRBV5-6 and TRBJ2-1, is DAGVTQSPTHLIKTRGQQVTLRCSPKSGHDTVSWYQQALGQGPQFIFQYYEEEERQRGNFPDRFSGHQFPNYSSELNVNALLLGDSALYLCASRGTGTSASEQFFGPGTRLTVL.

V usage is TRBV11-2 and J usage is TRBJ2-5; D is ambiguous. Germline-derived CDR1 and CDR2 are SGHAT and FQNNGV. Trimming removed 3 bases from V and 1 base from J, with 6 bases in between. This CDR3 is built from 13 residues. The CDR3 nucleotides read TGTGCCAGCAGCTTGGCAAGCCAAGAGACCCAGTACTTC. It translates to CASSLASQETQYF.

V usage is TRBV9 and J usage is TRBJ2-3; 7 bases match TRBD1. The CDR3 covers 15 residues. The V segment lost 6 bases and the J segment 0 bases; nucleotides outside the gene matches: 7. The germline gives CDR1 SGDLS, CDR2 YYNGEE. CDR3: CASTATGKSTDTQYF. The CDR3 DNA is TGTGCCAGCACCGCGACAGGGAAAAGCACAGATACGCAGTATTTT. The complete variable domain, with remaining parts taken from reference TRBV9 and TRBJ2-3, reads DSGVTQTPKHLITATGQRVTLRCSPRSGDLSVYWYQQSLDQGLQFLIQYYNGEERAKGNILERFSAQQFPDLHSELNLSSLELGDSALYFCASTATGKSTDTQYFGPGTRLTVL.

J is TRBJ1-6 and V is TRBV4-3, with 7 bases aligning to TRBD1. The germline CDR1 and CDR2 sequences are LGHNA and YSLEER. The CDR3 covers 17 residues. V gave up 2 bases and J gave up 6 bases; unmatched junction bases: 10. In nucleotides, the CDR3 is TGCGCCAGCAGCCAACACATCACCGGGACAGCTAATTCACCCCTCCACTTT. This sequence encodes CASSQHITGTANSPLHF.

The rearrangement joins TRBV6-1 to TRBJ1-6, with D possibly matching TRBD1 (5 bases). The germline CDR1 and CDR2 sequences are MNHNS and SASEGT. The CDR3 spans 19 residues. V was shortened by 0 bases and J by 0 bases, with 15 bases between the two germline ends. In DNA form, the CDR3 reads TGTGCCAGCAGTGAAGCTCTACGGCGGGGGGGCTCCTATAATTCACCCCTCCACTTT. Translation: CASSEALRRGGSYNSPLHF.

The genes are TRBV6-6 and TRBJ1-5, with a possible D match to TRBD1 (5 bases). V gave up 7 bases and J gave up 1 base, with 8 bases separating them. CDR3 length: 13 amino acids. The germline V gene has CDR1 MNHNY and CDR2 SVGAGI (reference sequence). CDR3 in amino acids: CASKRDSNQPQHF. The CDR3 DNA follows: TGTGCCAGCAAAAGGGACAGCAATCAGCCCCAGCATTTT.

This chain links TRBV29-1 with TRBJ1-1; D may be TRBD1 (6 bases). CDR3 length: 11 amino acids. In germline, CDR1 is SQVTM, CDR2 ANQGSEA. This CDR3 reads CRGGQGPEAFF. DNA of the CDR3: TGCAGGGGGGGGCAGGGACCTGAAGCTTTCTTT.

This clone was counted between two and nine times. The chain has TRBV28 and TRBJ2-1; D tentatively fits TRBD1 or TRBD2 (6 bases each). V was shortened by 5 bases and J by 6 bases, with 20 bases between the two germline ends. Germline CDR1 MDHEN, CDR2 SYDVKM. The CDR3 covers 16 residues. The CDR3 reads CASSTPLGGFSNEQFF. Here the CDR3 DNA reads TGTGCCAGCAGTACCCCCCTCGGGGGCTTCAGCAATGAGCAGTTCTTC. Complete variable domain (other parts from reference TRBV28 and TRBJ2-1): DVKVTQSSRYLVKRTGEKVFLECVQDMDHENMFWYRQDPGLGLRLIYFSYDVKMKEKGDIPEGYSVSREKKERFSLILESASTNQTSMYLCASSTPLGGFSNEQFFGPGTRLTVL.

The chain has TRBV5-1 and TRBJ2-7; 8 bases are a match to TRBD1. J gave up 5 bases and V 1 base, and 8 bases lay outside the gene matches. This CDR3 is built from 15 residues. Germline V gives CDR1 SGHRS, CDR2 YFSETQ. CDR3 coding DNA: TGCGCCAGCAGCTTGCTCGGGACAGGCGCCGACGAGCAGTACTTC. Translation gives CASSLLGTGADEQYF.

CDR3 DNA sequence: TGTGCCAGCAGTCTCCTCGGGGGGTCGTCCTATAATTCACCCCTCCACTTT. The encoded protein is CASSLLGGSSYNSPLHF. V gene TRBV7-2 combines with J gene TRBJ1-6; D may be TRBD1 (5 bases). The CDR3 length is 17 residues. V was clipped by 6 bases and J by 1 base, with 16 bases between them. From germline, CDR1 is SGHTA and CDR2 FQGNSA. Full variable domain (remainder filled in from reference TRBV7-2 and TRBJ1-6): GAGVSQSPSNKVTEKGKDVELRCDPISGHTALYWYRQSLGQGLEFLIYFQGNSAPDKSGLPSDRFSAERTGGSVSTLTIQRTQQEDSAVYLCASSLLGGSSYNSPLHFGNGTRLTVT.

V usage is TRBV7-9 and J usage is TRBJ1-2; D uncertain. V dropped 7 bases and J dropped 2 bases, with 20 bases sitting between them. In germline, CDR1 is SEHNR, CDR2 FQNEAQ (reference sequence). The CDR3 extends over 16 amino acids. This CDR3 is CASITASLTTNYGYTF. The DNA of the CDR3 is TGTGCCAGCATCACAGCTTCCCTGACAACAAACTATGGCTACACCTTC.

The sample holds one count of this clone. V gene TRBV19 combines with J gene TRBJ2-6; 7 bases match TRBD1. The V and J ends lost 1 base and 0 bases, in that order; junction bases with no gene match: 3. The length of the CDR3 is 17 residues. In germline, CDR1 is LNHDA, CDR2 SQIVND (reference sequence). CDR3 sequence: CASSIGTGLSGANVLTF. CDR3 DNA sequence: TGTGCCAGTAGTATAGGGACAGGACTCTCTGGGGCCAACGTCCTGACTTTC.

The V call is TRBV6-6, the J call TRBJ1-4; D remains unclear. Germline V gives CDR1 MNHNY, CDR2 SVGAGI (reference sequence). This CDR3 is 15 amino acids long. V lost 5 bases, J lost 6 bases, and 16 bases lay in between. CDR3: CASSRQTGNHEKLFF. For the CDR3, the DNA is TGTGCCAGCAGTCGGCAGACCGGAAACCATGAAAAACTGTTTTTT.

This clone was counted a single time. J is TRBJ1-2 and V is TRBV6-5; 8 positions agree with TRBD1. Germline loops: CDR1 MNHEY, CDR2 SVGAGI. This CDR3 is built from 12 residues. V shed 6 bases and J 7 bases; nucleotides not matched to a gene: 4. DNA for the CDR3: TGTGCCAGCAGGGTAGACAGGGGTGGCTACACCTTC. Its protein is CASRVDRGGYTF.

This rearrangement joins TRBV6-1 to TRBJ1-2, with D possibly TRBD1 on 6 matching bases. The CDR3 length is 15 residues. V lost 2 bases and J lost 4, with 14 bases in between. Germline-derived CDR1 and CDR2 are MNHNS and SASEGT. The CDR3 loop is CASSELLGAGYGYTF. CDR3 in DNA: TGTGCCAGCAGTGAACTATTGGGGGCAGGCTATGGCTACACCTTC.

The chain combines TRBV19 with TRBJ2-5; the match to TRBD1 covers 8 bases. The closer fit of TRBJ2-7 to the DNA end suggests the J call may be wrong. Germline loops: CDR1 LNHDA, CDR2 SQIVND (reference sequence). The CDR3 extends over 13 amino acids. DNA for the CDR3: TGTGCCAGCTCAAGAGGACAGGGCTACGAGCAGTACTTC. It yields the protein CASSRGQGYEQYF.

To note about this clone: The junction differs from germline at one of its ends, possibly a read error. The chain recombines TRBV29-1 with TRBJ1-4, with 10 bases matching TRBD1. The germline gives CDR1 SQVTM, CDR2 ANQGSEA. CDR3 length: 14 amino acids. CDR3: CSVEGTGANEKLFF. The DNA of the CDR3 is TGCAGCGTAGAAGGGACAGGGGCTAATGAAAAACTGTTTTTT.

This clone was seen only a few times. This sequence joins TRBV19 and TRBJ1-5; D not certain. Trimming stripped 6 bases from V and 2 bases from J, with 14 bases between. This CDR3 has 15 amino acids. The germline CDR1 and CDR2 sequences are LNHDA and SQIVND (reference sequence). The CDR3 DNA follows: TGTGCCAGTAGATCGTCCCGCAGCCGCAATCAGCCCCAGCATTTT. Protein product: CASRSSRSRNQPQHF.

The gene calls are TRBV6-1 and TRBJ2-5, with 10 nucleotides matching TRBD1. This CDR3 is built from 16 residues. Trimming cost V 0 bases and J 4 bases; bases outside gene matches: 5. CDR1 MNHNS and CDR2 SASEGT come from the germline V gene. The CDR3 nucleotides are TGTGCCAGCAGTGAAGCGGGGACAGGGGATCCAGAGACCCAGTACTTC. Its translation: CASSEAGTGDPETQYF.

The chain employs TRBV7-2 and TRBJ2-5, with TRBD2 identical over 13 bases. The CDR3 spans 16 residues. Per the germline V gene, CDR1 is SGHTA and CDR2 is FQGNSA. The junction had 0 bases not matched to a gene; V was cut back by 1 base and J by 1 base. This chain's CDR3 is CASSLGLAGGQETQYF. CDR3 nucleotide sequence: TGTGCCAGCAGCTTAGGACTAGCGGGGGGCCAAGAGACCCAGTACTTC.

This clone was seen a handful of times. The chain links TRBV4-1 to TRBJ1-2, with D perhaps matching TRBD1 (5 bases). CDR3 length: 17 amino acids. Germline assignment: CDR1 MGHRA and CDR2 YSYEKL. V lost 5 bases and J lost 4, with 23 bases in between. CDR3 nucleotides: TGCGCCAGCAGCACCCCTAAGACCAGGGAGTGGCCCTATGGCTACACCTTC. This translates into CASSTPKTREWPYGYTF.

This chain connects TRBV6-5 to TRBJ1-1; TRBD1 agrees at 7 bases. Germline V gene sequence: CDR1 MNHEY, CDR2 SVGAGI. V trimming: 1 base; J trimming: 7 bases; junction bases outside the gene matches: 6. The CDR3 has 14 residues. Here the CDR3 reads CASSYFGQVGEAFF. CDR3 bases: TGTGCCAGCAGTTACTTTGGACAGGTCGGTGAAGCTTTCTTT.

The CDR3 DNA reads as TGTGCCAGCTCACCAGAGGGACGGGTGTCTGGAAACACCATATATTTT. Protein product: CASSPEGRVSGNTIYF. J is TRBJ1-3 and V is TRBV18, with TRBD1 as a possible D gene (5 bases). The CDR3 runs 16 residues. The germline V gene has CDR1 KGHSH and CDR2 LQKENI. Trimming pared 2 bases from V and 1 base from J, leaving 12 bases between.

The gene calls are TRBV5-1 and TRBJ1-2; the D gene is possibly TRBD1 (6 bases). V was clipped by 4 bases and J by 7 bases, with 17 bases between them. Germline values: CDR1 SGHRS, CDR2 YFSETQ. The CDR3 has 14 residues. CDR3 region: CASSPQGNRFGYTF. CDR3 DNA sequence: TGCGCCAGCAGCCCTCAGGGGAACCGCTTTGGCTACACCTTC.

The rearrangement links TRBV6-5 to TRBJ1-5; TRBD1 agrees at 9 bases. The length of the CDR3 is 15 residues. V lost 6 bases and J lost 6; bases outside the gene matches: 9. Germline loops: CDR1 MNHEY, CDR2 SVGAGI. CDR3 protein: CASRSGTGYGQPQHF. DNA of the CDR3: TGTGCCAGCAGGTCCGGGACAGGGTATGGTCAGCCCCAGCATTTT.